The next 18 T cell receptor beta chains were all read from a single sample in a study of blood T cell repertoires in COVID-19 (dated by TCRdb to 2018 to 2021). The library relied on the immunoSEQ multiplex PCR assay. The source is immuneACCESS, and TCRdb retained only in-frame sequences with V and J called. Part of the clones is not carried over; for the studies checked, unresolved V genes explain less than half of this, and the remainder is unexplained. Counted in this sample were just over 150,000 clones; approximately 90% of them appeared once. Jointly, the top ten make up roughly 4.8% of the sample. The sample comprised peripheral blood. The receptor set was obtained from a man aged 25-45 years with COVID-19, enrolled during active disease.

This clone was seen only a few times. V usage is TRBV7-8 and J usage is TRBJ2-1, with D perhaps TRBD2 (7 bases). The CDR3 covers 15 residues. Germline V lookup: CDR1 SGHVS, CDR2 FQNEAQ. With 8 bases removed from V and 5 bases from J, the gap between germline ends came to 19 bases. The CDR3 loop is CASCPWGGDNNEQFF. CDR3 DNA sequence: TGTGCCAGCTGCCCCTGGGGGGGGGACAACAATGAGCAGTTCTTC. Together with reference TRBV7-8 and TRBJ2-1, the CDR3 gives the full variable domain: GAGVSQSPRYKVAKRGQDVALRCDPISGHVSLFWYQQALGQGPEFLTYFQNEAQLDKSGLPSDRFFAERPEGSVSTLKIQRTQQEDSAVYLCASCPWGGDNNEQFFGPGTRLTVL.

The genes are TRBV13 and TRBJ1-1; 8 positions agree with TRBD1. With 2 bases clipped from V and 1 base from J, the junction kept 3 bases outside the gene matches. CDR1 and CDR2 from the germline V gene are PRHDT and FYEKMQ (reference sequence). There are 15 residues in the CDR3. In nucleotides, the CDR3 is TGTGCCAGCAGCTTATCCGGGACAGGGAACACTGAAGCTTTCTTT. It codes for CASSLSGTGNTEAFF.

The V call is TRBV5-1, the J call TRBJ2-7, with 10 bases fitting TRBD1. From germline, CDR1 is SGHRS and CDR2 YFSETQ. This CDR3 spans 14 amino acids. V shed 2 bases, J shed 3 bases, and the junction held 2 bases outside the gene matches. CDR3 sequence reads: CASSFGTGDYEQYF. The CDR3 coding sequence is TGCGCCAGCAGCTTCGGGACAGGGGACTACGAGCAGTACTTC. The full variable domain, completed using reference TRBV5-1 and TRBJ2-7, is KAGVTQTPRYLIKTRGQQVTLSCSPISGHRSVSWYQQTPGQGLQFLFEYFSETQRNKGNFPGRFSGRQFSNSRSEMNVSTLELGDSALYLCASSFGTGDYEQYFGPGTRLTVT.

V and J are TRBV19 and TRBJ2-5, with no clear D. V dropped 5 bases and J dropped 4 bases, with 17 bases sitting between them. The CDR3 sequence is 15 residues long. Germline V CDR1 and CDR2: LNHDA, SQIVND (reference sequence). The CDR3 spells CASSPYPRLLETQYF. CDR3 DNA sequence: TGTGCCAGTAGTCCCTATCCGAGACTCTTAGAGACCCAGTACTTC.

The rearrangement joins TRBV11-2 to TRBJ2-7, with TRBD2 as a possible D gene (6 bases). The germline gives CDR1 SGHAT, CDR2 FQNNGV. This CDR3 contains 12 residues. The V and J ends lost 5 bases and 4 bases respectively, with 9 bases between them. This CDR3 reads CASSLGLYEQYF. In nucleotides, the CDR3 is TGTGCCAGCAGCCTGGGACTGTACGAGCAGTACTTC.

The genes are TRBV29-1 and TRBJ1-3; D unclear. Germline-derived CDR1 and CDR2 are SQVTM and ANQGSEA. This CDR3 has 13 amino acids. Trimming cost V 2 bases and J 4 bases, with 9 bases left between them. CDR3 region: CSVERREGNTIYF. The CDR3 DNA reads as TGCAGCGTTGAAAGGAGAGAAGGAAACACCATATATTTT.

V and J are TRBV12-3 or TRBV12-4 and TRBJ2-1; possible D gene TRBD2, 6 bases. The CDR3 loop spans 13 amino acids. Deletions cut 3 bases from V and 9 bases from J, with 12 bases between. The CDR3 region is CASSFGLGGEQFF. The CDR3 bases are TGTGCCAGCAGTTTCGGACTGGGAGGTGAGCAGTTCTTC.

The gene calls are TRBV7-2 and TRBJ1-3; unclear D gene. Germline V gives CDR1 SGHTA, CDR2 FQGNSA. Trimming cost V 0 bases and J 3 bases, with 3 bases left between them. This CDR3 comprises 13 residues. The CDR3 sequence: CASSLAGGNTIYF. The CDR3 nucleotides read TGTGCCAGCAGCTTAGCCGGTGGAAACACCATATATTTT.

The rearrangement joins TRBV21-1 to TRBJ2-1; the table gives TRBD2 as D, unverified against the DNA. TRBV21-1 is a pseudogene locus. The CDR3 extends over 16 amino acids. The CDR3 protein is CASSNPSPGSYNEQFF. The CDR3 DNA is TGTGCCAGCAGCAATCCATCCCCCGGGAGCTACAATGAGCAGTTCTTC.

The chain has TRBV28 and TRBJ2-1; the match to TRBD2 covers 9 bases. The CDR3 totals 14 residues. Germline trimming cut 7 bases from V and 6 bases from J; bases unmatched to any gene: 7. CDR1 is MDHEN and CDR2 is SYDVKM in the germline V gene. The CDR3 sequence: CASTWLAGLNEQFF. The CDR3 region has the DNA TGTGCCAGCACTTGGCTAGCGGGACTCAATGAGCAGTTCTTC.

The chain is built from TRBV4-2 and TRBJ1-1; 10 bases agree with TRBD1. Per the germline V gene, CDR1 is LGHNA and CDR2 is YNFKEQ. The length of the CDR3 is 16 residues. Unmatched junction bases numbered 10, after V lost 4 bases and J lost 5 bases. In nucleotides, the CDR3 is TGTGCCAGCAGCCCTATCGGACAGGGGGACGGGACTGAAGCTTTCTTT. This gives the protein CASSPIGQGDGTEAFF.

The gene calls are TRBV28 and TRBJ2-7; D is uncertain. From germline, CDR1 is MDHEN and CDR2 SYDVKM. Trimming shortened V by 2 bases and J by 4 bases, and 3 bases separated the two germline ends. This CDR3 has 11 residues. CDR3 DNA: TGTGCCAGCAGTTTACAGTACGAGCAGTACTTC. Translated: CASSLQYEQYF.

The rearrangement joins TRBV18 to TRBJ1-1, with unresolved D. The CDR3 has 15 amino acids. V was trimmed by 6 bases and J by 1 base, leaving 15 bases between them. Germline V gene lookup returns CDR1 KGHSH and CDR2 LQKENI. The CDR3 protein is CASSPGRARNTEAFF. CDR3 DNA sequence: TGTGCCAGCTCCCCTGGGAGGGCGAGGAACACTGAAGCTTTCTTT. Using reference TRBV18 and TRBJ1-1 for the parts outside the CDR3, the full variable domain is NAGVMQNPRHLVRRRGQEARLRCSPMKGHSHVYWYRQLPEEGLKFMVYLQKENIIDESGMPKERFSAEFPKEGPSILRIQQVVRGDSAAYFCASSPGRARNTEAFFGQGTRLTVV.

The chain links TRBV30 to TRBJ1-2; 8 bases are shared with TRBD1. V was pared by 2 bases and J by 8 bases, with 1 base of the junction left unmatched. Per germline, CDR1 GTSNPN and CDR2 SVGIG (reference sequence). This CDR3 spans 11 amino acids. CDR3 sequence reads: CAWSTGGGYTF. CDR3 nucleotide sequence: TGTGCCTGGAGTACAGGGGGAGGCTACACCTTC. The variable domain in full, with the rest retrieved from reference TRBV30 and TRBJ1-2, is SQTIHQWPATLVQPVGSPLSLECTVEGTSNPNLYWYRQAAGRGLQLLFYSVGIGQISSEVPQNLSASRPQDRQFILSSKKLLLSDSGFYLCAWSTGGGYTFGSGTRLTVV.

This chain uses TRBV5-5 with TRBJ1-3, with 7 bases identical to TRBD1. The germline V gene has CDR1 SGHKS and CDR2 YYEKEE (reference sequence). After removal of 5 bases from V and 2 bases from J, the junction contained 10 bases not matched to a gene. The CDR3 length is 16 residues. CDR3 coding DNA: TGTGCCAGCAGTCCGACAGGGACTAGCGCTGGAAACACCATATATTTT. It translates to CASSPTGTSAGNTIYF.

V is TRBV5-1 and J is TRBJ2-5; tentative D call: TRBD2 (7 bases). Per the germline V gene, CDR1 is SGHRS and CDR2 is YFSETQ. V was cut by 2 bases and J by 4 bases, with 9 bases left in between. The CDR3 covers 13 residues. The CDR3 spells CASSLGGVETQYF. In DNA, the CDR3 is TGCGCCAGCAGCTTAGGGGGGGTAGAGACCCAGTACTTC. Full variable domain (outside the CDR3, taken from reference TRBV5-1 and TRBJ2-5): KAGVTQTPRYLIKTRGQQVTLSCSPISGHRSVSWYQQTPGQGLQFLFEYFSETQRNKGNFPGRFSGRQFSNSRSEMNVSTLELGDSALYLCASSLGGVETQYFGPGTRLLVL.

The genes are TRBV9 and TRBJ2-4; 9 bases line up with TRBD2. The germline V gene encodes CDR1 SGDLS and CDR2 YYNGEE. V trimming: 3 bases; J trimming: 6 bases; junction bases outside the gene matches: 1. The CDR3 consists of 13 residues. The CDR3 loop reads CASSAGLANIQYF. The CDR3 DNA reads TGTGCCAGCAGCGCGGGACTAGCAAACATTCAGTACTTC.

The CDR3 DNA reads as TGTGCCAGTACCTCCGATTCGACAGGGGCACCCTACGAGCAGTACTTC. Protein sequence: CASTSDSTGAPYEQYF. V gene TRBV19 combines with J gene TRBJ2-7; 8 positions agree with TRBD1. This CDR3 has 16 residues. Germline lookup yields CDR1 LNHDA and CDR2 SQIVND (reference sequence). Losses at the gene ends were 7 bases for V and 2 bases for J; bases not matched to a gene: 13. Complete variable domain (other parts from reference TRBV19 and TRBJ2-7): DGGITQSPKYLFRKEGQNVTLSCEQNLNHDAMYWYRQDPGQGLRLIYYSQIVNDFQKGDIAEGYSVSREKKESFPLTVTSAQKNPTAFYLCASTSDSTGAPYEQYFGPGTRLTVT.